What follows is one T cell receptor beta chain and its context. A read error is possible here, since a much larger clone lies one base away. These data are taken from a study of T cells in Graves' hyperthyroidism and ophthalmopathy. Fresh peripheral blood, 9.5 to 10 ml of it, supplied the PBMCs. The CDR3 regions of TCR beta were amplified from RNA transcripts. First-round RT-PCR targeting the TCR CDR3 was performed with the HTBI primer set. TCRdb called the multiplex PCR reads again in MiXCR, with one record for every CDR3 protein. The sample lists about 300,000 distinct CDR3 sequences; roughly 13% were seen once. The receptor's source is a woman in her 40s with Graves' hyperthyroidism. Sequences were obtained from blood.

For the CDR3, the DNA is TGTGACAGCAGTGAAGAAGACTTCTCCTACGAGCAGTACTTC. Translated, it gives CDSSEEDFSYEQYF. This rearrangement joins TRBV6-1 to TRBJ2-7, with D hard to call. Germline CDR1 and CDR2: MNHNS and SASEGT. The length of the CDR3 is 14 residues.